This T cell receptor (beta chain) is drawn from a study of shared clonotypes between healthy human individuals. Sequencing used immunoSEQ multiplex PCR; TCRdb keeps in-frame clones, though not all of them. The sample lists 780,000 or so clones, around 70% seen once, with more than 1.5% in the top ten. Healthy adults negative for HIV, lacking recent acute infections or vaccinations, served as donors. The study, taken as a whole, reports: The naive CD4 repertoires of a few donors were compared, and around 5.1% of clonotypes were shared. Naive subsets, compared against memory subsets, generally had larger estimated richness values.

In regard to this clone: Its antigen is not known.

Germline assignment: CDR1 SGHRS and CDR2 YFSETQ. There are 15 residues in the CDR3. V dropped 0 bases and J dropped 4; count of bases not matched to a gene: 6. The receptor comes from a woman aged 25 to 39 in good health. The chain couples TRBV5-1 to TRBJ1-1; TRBD1 agrees at 7 bases. Material for sequencing was memory CD4+ T cells sorted from blood. Noted subset: CD45RA-negative fraction. The CDR3 coding sequence is TGCGCCAGCAGCTTGGGGACAGGCCGAGGCACTGAAGCTTTCTTT. Translated, it gives CASSLGTGRGTEAFF.